The next 21 T cell receptor beta chains were all read from a single sample in a study of shared clonotypes between healthy human individuals. Profiling relied on immunoSEQ multiplex PCR, and the TCRdb table lists in-frame clones only, not all of them. Of some 2 million clones in the sample, about 95% are singletons; the top ten hold 1% to 1.5%. Naive CD8 cells lacked CD45RO and underwent positive selection for CCR7, leaving out terminally differentiated effector memory CD45RA+ cells. The material sequenced was naive CD8+ T cells sorted from blood. Receptors originate from a man younger than 30 in good health.

The chain joins TRBV5-6 to TRBJ2-1; possibly TRBD2 for D (5 bases). V gave up 5 bases and J gave up 2 bases, with 14 bases separating them. The CDR3 runs to 15 residues. The germline V gene has CDR1 SGHDT and CDR2 YYEEEE. CDR3 sequence: CASSDRGEAYNEQFF. In nucleotides, the CDR3 is TGTGCCAGCAGTGATCGGGGAGAGGCCTACAATGAGCAGTTCTTC.

The J gene is TRBJ2-7, the V gene TRBV19; D tentatively reads TRBD1 or TRBD2 (5 bases each). V was trimmed by 4 bases and J by 0 bases, leaving 13 bases between them. Germline V gene sequence: CDR1 LNHDA, CDR2 SQIVND (reference sequence). The CDR3 totals 15 residues. The CDR3 DNA follows: TGTGCCAGTAGTACCAGGGACGGAGGCTCCTACGAGCAGTACTTC. Translation: CASSTRDGGSYEQYF.

This clone was observed a few times. The rearrangement links TRBV25-1 to TRBJ2-7; D gene unclear. Trimming took 2 bases from V and 3 from J, leaving 8 bases between them. Germline loops: CDR1 MGHDK, CDR2 SYGVNS. The CDR3 consists of 13 residues. CDR3 sequence (DNA): TGTGCCAGCAGTGAACTTACGGTCTACGAGCAGTACTTC. Translated, it gives CASSELTVYEQYF.

The CDR3 here is CASSEWVAGEGETQYF. CDR3 nucleotide sequence: TGTGCCAGCAGTGAATGGGTAGCGGGAGAAGGGGAGACCCAGTACTTC. This sequence joins TRBV25-1 and TRBJ2-5; 9 bases agree with TRBD2. The germline gives CDR1 MGHDK, CDR2 SYGVNS. CDR3 length equals 16 residues. The ends lost 1 base at V and 5 bases at J; junction bases unmatched: 8.

V usage is TRBV13 and J usage is TRBJ1-1; D remains ambiguous. Trimming removed 2 bases at V and 1 base at J, with 8 bases between. The germline CDR1 and CDR2 sequences are PRHDT and FYEKMQ (reference sequence). The CDR3 runs to 14 residues. In nucleotides, the CDR3 is TGTGCCAGCAGCTTATCAACAGAGAACACTGAAGCTTTCTTT. It yields the protein CASSLSTENTEAFF.

The V and J genes are TRBV4-1 and TRBJ1-5, with a possible D match to TRBD1 (5 bases). This CDR3 has 15 residues. In germline, CDR1 is MGHRA, CDR2 YSYEKL. V dropped 4 bases and J dropped 2 bases, with 12 bases sitting between them. The CDR3 protein is CASSPGGGRNQPQHF. The CDR3 DNA reads as TGCGCCAGCAGCCCGGGGGGAGGGCGCAATCAGCCCCAGCATTTT.

V usage is TRBV4-1 and J usage is TRBJ2-2, with 12 bases matching TRBD2. In germline, CDR1 is MGHRA, CDR2 YSYEKL. The CDR3 consists of 17 residues. Losses at the gene ends were 1 base for V and 1 base for J; bases not matched to a gene: 1. The CDR3 DNA follows: TGCGCCAGCAGCCAAGTGGGACTAGCGGGGAACACCGGGGAGCTGTTTTTT. It encodes CASSQVGLAGNTGELFF.

This chain uses TRBV13 with TRBJ2-1, with 9 bases identical to TRBD2. The CDR3 runs 17 residues. The V gene's germline CDR1 is PRHDT and CDR2 FYEKMQ (reference sequence). V trimming: 0 bases; J trimming: 6 bases; junction bases outside the gene matches: 9. The CDR3 loop reads CASSLGLGTSFGNEQFF. CDR3 DNA sequence: TGTGCCAGCAGCTTAGGGTTGGGGACTAGCTTTGGCAATGAGCAGTTCTTC. The complete variable domain, with remaining parts taken from reference TRBV13 and TRBJ2-1, reads AAGVIQSPRHLIKEKRETATLKCYPIPRHDTVYWYQQGPGQDPQFLISFYEKMQSDKGSIPDRFSAQQFSDYHSELNMSSLELGDSALYFCASSLGLGTSFGNEQFFGPGTRLTVL.

The chain joins TRBV9 to TRBJ1-5; D unclear. The germline V gene has CDR1 SGDLS and CDR2 YYNGEE. V lost 5 bases and J lost 6, with 12 bases in between. The CDR3 spans 13 residues. CDR3 sequence (DNA): TGTGCCAGCAGTACCTACGACGGTCAGCCCCAGCATTTT. Encoded protein: CASSTYDGQPQHF. Using reference TRBV9 and TRBJ1-5 for the parts outside the CDR3, the full variable domain is DSGVTQTPKHLITATGQRVTLRCSPRSGDLSVYWYQQSLDQGLQFLIQYYNGEERAKGNILERFSAQQFPDLHSELNLSSLELGDSALYFCASSTYDGQPQHFGDGTRLSIL.

The chain's CDR3 is CSAFSGDPGIGAFF. The CDR3 DNA reads TGCAGTGCTTTTTCTGGGGATCCCGGGATAGGAGCTTTCTTT. The rearrangement uses TRBV29-1 and TRBJ1-1; D is uncertain. CDR1 and CDR2 (germline): SQVTM, ANQGSEA. The CDR3 is 14 residues long.

This chain connects TRBV6-1 to TRBJ1-5; no clear D. Germline CDR1 is MNHNS and CDR2 is SASEGT. This CDR3 region has 12 residues. Trimming removed 10 bases from V and 4 bases from J, with 11 bases in between. The CDR3 reads CAIRGRNQPQHF. CDR3 nucleotide sequence: TGTGCCATCCGTGGGAGAAATCAGCCCCAGCATTTT.

This clone appeared a single time. The rearrangement joins TRBV4-1 to TRBJ2-7; 9 bases are shared with TRBD1. Germline trimming cut 0 bases from V and 5 bases from J; bases unmatched to any gene: 11. CDR1 is MGHRA, CDR2 YSYEKL, per germline. The CDR3 has 17 residues. CDR3 residues: CASSQDLPATGGHEQYF. Here the CDR3 DNA reads TGCGCCAGCAGCCAAGATCTTCCCGCGACAGGGGGTCACGAGCAGTACTTC.

The CDR3 DNA reads TGCGCCAGCAGCTTGGATCAGGGAGCCACTGAAGCTTTCTTT. This sequence encodes CASSLDQGATEAFF. The gene calls are TRBV5-1 and TRBJ1-1; the D gene is possibly TRBD1 (5 bases). Trimming removed 0 bases from V and 4 bases from J, with 10 bases in between. The CDR3 is 14 residues long. Germline CDR1 and CDR2: SGHRS and YFSETQ.

This chain connects TRBV10-1 to TRBJ2-1, with TRBD2 matching 7 bases. Germline CDR1 reads WNHNN; CDR2 reads SYGVQD (reference sequence). After removal of 6 bases from V and 8 bases from J, the junction contained 13 bases not matched to a gene. The CDR3 is 15 residues long. This CDR3 is CASSNGLVSTDEQFF. The CDR3 nucleotides read TGCGCCAGCAGCAACGGACTAGTATCTACCGATGAGCAGTTCTTC.

The chain employs TRBV11-2 and TRBJ2-3; maybe TRBD2 (5 bases). The germline V and J ends were trimmed by 8 bases and 6 bases, with 12 bases remaining between them. The CDR3 runs 12 residues. Germline assignment: CDR1 SGHAT and CDR2 FQNNGV. DNA of the CDR3: TGTGCCAGCTGCGCGTCGGGGGATACGCAGTATTTT. It specifies CASCASGDTQYF.

V gene TRBV10-3 combines with J gene TRBJ1-1, with a possible D match to TRBD1 (5 bases). The germline V gene has CDR1 ENHRY and CDR2 SYGVKD. This CDR3 is built from 13 residues. V was pared by 7 bases and J by 3 bases, with 12 bases between. The CDR3 nucleotides read TGTGCCATCAACGCGGGGGGGGACACTGAAGCTTTCTTT. Translated, it gives CAINAGGDTEAFF.

This chain uses TRBV14 with TRBJ1-3; D is unclear. The CDR3 runs 16 residues. Trimming stripped 1 base from V and 0 bases from J, with 10 bases between. CDR1 SGHDN and CDR2 FVKESK come from the germline V gene. CDR3 sequence: CASSQVGLASGNTIYF. CDR3 coding DNA: TGTGCCAGCAGCCAAGTAGGGCTAGCCTCTGGAAACACCATATATTTT.

The chain has TRBV4-1 and TRBJ1-2, with 8 bases identical to TRBD1. The CDR3 totals 18 residues. Looked up from germline, CDR1 is MGHRA and CDR2 is YSYEKL. With 2 bases clipped from V and 0 bases from J, the junction kept 11 bases outside the gene matches. The CDR3 loop reads CASSQHSHRGDANYGYTF. The CDR3 DNA reads TGCGCCAGCAGCCAACATTCTCACAGGGGGGACGCTAACTATGGCTACACCTTC.

V and J are TRBV7-2 and TRBJ1-2, with a possible D match to TRBD1 (6 bases). Trimming cost V 4 bases and J 5 bases, with 14 bases left between them. Germline V gives CDR1 SGHTA, CDR2 FQGNSA. There are 14 residues in the CDR3. CDR3 protein: CASSYIYQGYGYTF. The CDR3 DNA reads TGTGCCAGCAGCTATATTTACCAGGGGTATGGCTACACCTTC.

The chain uses TRBV10-3 and TRBJ2-5; 8 bases agree with TRBD2. The CDR3 extends over 16 amino acids. V lost 0 bases to trimming and J lost 4 bases; unmatched junction nucleotides: 7. Germline CDR1 reads ENHRY; CDR2 reads SYGVKD. The CDR3 loop reads CAISESGLAAGETQYF. DNA for the CDR3: TGTGCCATCAGTGAGTCAGGACTAGCAGCCGGAGAGACCCAGTACTTC.

The chain carries TRBV6-5 and TRBJ1-6; no firm D call. Deletions cut 0 bases from V and 6 bases from J, with 9 bases between. The CDR3 is made up of 15 amino acids. CDR1 and CDR2 from the germline V gene are MNHEY and SVGAGI. This CDR3 reads CASSYSSGFNSPLHF. DNA of the CDR3: TGTGCCAGCAGTTACTCGTCCGGGTTTAATTCACCCCTCCACTTT.